These 27 T cell receptor beta chains originate from one sample sequenced in a study of blood T cells in healthy people across ages. It was with a sample-barcoded 5' primer and a J-beta primer mix that a second PCR of about 6 to 12 cycles was run. TCRdb re-derived calls from the 5' RACE reads in MiXCR, one entry per CDR3 protein. Among roughly 800,000 distinct CDR3 sequences, roughly 35% were seen once, and the ten largest hold over 10%. The material sequenced was blood. All receptors come from a man between 18 and 35 years old in good health.

The chain has TRBV7-9 and TRBJ2-5; possible D gene TRBD2, 5 bases. The CDR3 is 16 amino acids. Germline CDR1 SEHNR, CDR2 FQNEAQ (reference sequence). V lost 4 bases to trimming and J lost 11 bases, with 26 bases between them. In DNA form, the CDR3 reads TGTGCCAGCAGCTCGCCCCAAGGAGAGGGTGGCAATGAGCAGTACTTC. This encodes CASSSPQGEGGNEQYF.

The V call is TRBV5-5, the J call TRBJ1-5; possibly TRBD1 for D (6 bases). The CDR3 has 17 amino acids. The V and J ends lost 1 base and 3 bases respectively, with 17 bases between them. Germline V gene lookup returns CDR1 SGHKS and CDR2 YYEKEE (reference sequence). The chain's CDR3 is CASSLFGGSDLNQPQHF. CDR3 nucleotides: TGTGCCAGCAGCTTGTTCGGGGGCTCGGACCTCAATCAGCCCCAGCATTTT.

The sample holds a few counts of this clonotype. The chain combines TRBV6-4 with TRBJ1-1; 7 bases match TRBD1. CDR1 and CDR2 (germline): MRHNA, SNTAGT. V lost 6 bases, J lost 4 bases, and 8 bases stayed unmatched. The CDR3 is 14 amino acids. CDR3: CASSITGEATEAFF. In DNA, the CDR3 is TGTGCCAGCAGCATAACAGGGGAAGCCACTGAAGCTTTCTTT.

The table lists this clonotype with many counts. The CDR3: CASSYRQGRADTQYF. The CDR3 bases are TGTGCCAGCAGCTACCGACAGGGGCGAGCAGATACGCAGTATTTT. The chain couples TRBV7-9 to TRBJ2-3; 8 bases align to TRBD1. With V trimmed by 4 bases and J by 4 bases, 7 bases remained unmatched. The CDR3 is 15 amino acids. Germline assignment: CDR1 SEHNR and CDR2 FQNEAQ (reference sequence).

This clonotype was counted only a few times. This rearrangement joins TRBV15 to TRBJ2-3; unclear D gene. CDR1 LNHNV and CDR2 YYDKDF come from the germline V gene (reference sequence). The CDR3 is 12 residues long. V was cut by 0 bases and J by 6 bases, with 4 bases left in between. CDR3 nucleotide sequence: TGTGCCACCAGCAGAGATCGGGATACGCAGTATTTT. Its translation: CATSRDRDTQYF.

This clonotype was observed a handful of times. The rearrangement joins TRBV10-3 to TRBJ1-4; the D gene is possibly TRBD1 (6 bases). Trimming left V 4 bases short and J 1 base short, with 13 bases between. Germline CDR1 ENHRY, CDR2 SYGVKD. CDR3 length equals 16 residues. The CDR3 bases are TGTGCCATCAGTGCCATGATACAGGGAACTAATGAAAAACTGTTTTTT. It codes for CAISAMIQGTNEKLFF.

The sample holds many counts of this clonotype. This chain connects TRBV20-1 to TRBJ2-7; 9 positions agree with TRBD1. The CDR3 runs 16 residues. The V segment lost 1 base and the J segment 4 bases; nucleotides outside the gene matches: 11. CDR1 DFQATT and CDR2 SNEGSKA come from the germline V gene (reference sequence). This chain's CDR3 is CSARGGRQGGWYEQYF. CDR3 in DNA: TGCAGTGCTAGAGGAGGGAGACAGGGGGGTTGGTACGAGCAGTACTTC.

This clonotype was seen many times. J is TRBJ2-6 and V is TRBV20-1, with 7 bases that match TRBD1. The V and J ends lost 5 bases and 0 bases, in that order; junction bases with no gene match: 7. CDR1 DFQATT and CDR2 SNEGSKA come from the germline V gene (reference sequence). The CDR3 contains 16 residues. CDR3 DNA: TGCAGTGCTGTATTATCAGGGGGCTCTGGGGCCAACGTCCTGACTTTC. Translation gives CSAVLSGGSGANVLTF.

As DNA, the CDR3 is TGCGCCAGCAGCTTCGATTCTGGGAATGCAGATACGCAGTATTTT. Encoded protein: CASSFDSGNADTQYF. The chain recombines TRBV5-1 with TRBJ2-3; D is uncertain. The germline V and J ends were trimmed by 2 bases and 4 bases, with 14 bases remaining between them. This CDR3 contains 15 residues. Germline V gives CDR1 SGHRS, CDR2 YFSETQ.

As for this clonotype: This may be a read error, as it is one base from a much larger clone. V usage is TRBV25-1 and J usage is TRBJ1-2; 7 nucleotides align to TRBD1. The V and J ends lost 2 bases and 2 bases, in that order; junction bases with no gene match: 2. In germline, CDR1 is MGHDK, CDR2 SYGVNS. The CDR3 covers 14 residues. The CDR3 DNA reads as TGTGCCAGCAGTGAACCGGGACAGAACTATGGCTACACCTTC. Protein: CASSEPGQNYGYTF.

The rearrangement uses TRBV5-6 and TRBJ2-1; no definite D call. CDR1 is SGHDT, CDR2 YYEEEE, per germline. The CDR3 is 16 amino acids. The germline V and J ends were trimmed by 0 bases and 0 bases, with 10 bases remaining between them. This CDR3 reads CASSLVAANSYNEQFF. The CDR3 bases are TGTGCCAGCAGCTTGGTGGCAGCCAACTCCTACAATGAGCAGTTCTTC.

In this sample, this clonotype turned up once. The gene calls are TRBV29-1 and TRBJ1-1, with 8 bases lining up with TRBD1. The junction had 4 bases not matched to a gene; V was cut back by 7 bases and J by 0 bases. Germline CDR1 reads SQVTM; CDR2 reads ANQGSEA. CDR3 size: 13 residues. The CDR3 DNA reads as TGCAGCGCGGGACAGGACATGAACACTGAAGCTTTCTTT. The encoded protein is CSAGQDMNTEAFF.

This clonotype was seen ten or more times. The rearrangement joins TRBV20-1 to TRBJ1-2; no reliable D call. The CDR3 consists of 12 residues. CDR1 and CDR2 from the germline V gene are DFQATT and SNEGSKA (reference sequence). V was trimmed by 5 bases and J by 7 bases, leaving 14 bases between them. Written as DNA, the CDR3 is TGCAGTGCTCTAGAGAGGCCCCGTGGCTACACCTTC. Translation: CSALERPRGYTF.

With respect to this clonotype: The junction and the germline gene differ at one end; a read error may be behind it. The chain couples TRBV20-1 to TRBJ2-3, with a tentative D call TRBD2 (7 bases). CDR3 length equals 14 residues. The germline V gene has CDR1 DFQATT and CDR2 SNEGSKA (reference sequence). This CDR3 reads CGARGGADTDTQYF. The DNA of the CDR3 is TGCGGTGCTCGTGGGGGGGCTGACACAGATACGCAGTATTTT.

The CDR3 nucleotides read TGCGCCAGCAGCTTATTATTGGCACGAAGCACAGATACGCAGTATTTT. Protein product: CASSLLLARSTDTQYF. The chain combines TRBV5-1 with TRBJ2-3; D is unresolved. Trimming left V 2 bases short and J 0 bases short, with 13 bases between. This CDR3 is 16 amino acids long. Germline values: CDR1 SGHRS, CDR2 YFSETQ.

The V call is TRBV5-6, the J call TRBJ2-5; 7 nucleotides match TRBD2. The CDR3 covers 14 residues. Germline CDR1 and CDR2: SGHDT and YYEEEE. The ends lost 3 bases at V and 7 bases at J; junction bases unmatched: 9. CDR3 sequence: CASSSASGEGTQYF. In DNA form, the CDR3 reads TGTGCCAGCAGCTCTGCTAGCGGCGAAGGGACCCAGTACTTC.

V and J are TRBV5-6 and TRBJ2-4; 10 bases align to TRBD1. Germline assignment: CDR1 SGHDT and CDR2 YYEEEE. The V segment lost 2 bases and the J segment 3 bases; nucleotides outside the gene matches: 5. This CDR3 is built from 16 residues. CDR3 sequence: CASSLWTGGVKNIQYF. The CDR3 DNA reads TGTGCCAGCAGCTTATGGACAGGGGGAGTCAAAAACATTCAGTACTTC.

The chain has TRBV7-2 and TRBJ2-1; TRBD1 agrees at 8 bases. Germline assignment: CDR1 SGHTA and CDR2 FQGNSA. With 4 bases clipped from V and 6 bases from J, the junction kept 8 bases outside the gene matches. This CDR3 contains 15 residues. In nucleotides, the CDR3 is TGTGCCAGCAGCTCGGACAGGGCCCGACTCAATGAGCAGTTCTTC. Translation gives CASSSDRARLNEQFF.

The chain combines TRBV20-1 with TRBJ2-4, with D possibly called TRBD1 or TRBD2 (7 bases each). TRBJ2-7 matches the DNA end more closely, so the J call is doubtful. The CDR3 loop spans 13 amino acids. Germline CDR1 and CDR2: DFQATT and SNEGSKA (reference sequence). CDR3 loop: CSAGGAGGYEQYF. The CDR3 coding sequence is TGCAGTGCGGGGGGGGCAGGGGGTTACGAGCAGTACTTC.

The chain combines TRBV20-1 with TRBJ2-7; unclear D gene. Germline V gene sequence: CDR1 DFQATT, CDR2 SNEGSKA (reference sequence). V shed 1 base and J shed 0 bases, with 7 bases lying between them. The CDR3 loop spans 13 amino acids. CDR3 amino acids: CSARAVNSYEQYF. DNA for the CDR3: TGCAGTGCTAGAGCGGTGAACTCCTACGAGCAGTACTTC.

This chain uses TRBV27 with TRBJ2-1, with TRBD1 matching over 7 bases. The CDR3 covers 17 residues. The junction had 10 bases not matched to a gene; V was cut back by 4 bases and J by 1 base. CDR1 and CDR2 from the germline V gene are MNHEY and SMNVEV (reference sequence). This chain's CDR3 is CASSSPFDRDSYNEQFF. The CDR3, as DNA: TGTGCCAGCAGTTCCCCCTTTGACAGGGATTCCTACAATGAGCAGTTCTTC.

This clonotype has a handful of counts. This rearrangement joins TRBV12-3 or TRBV12-4 to TRBJ1-1; no firm D call. The CDR3 runs to 12 residues. The V end lost 5 bases, the J end lost 3 bases, and 7 bases lay between the germline ends. CDR3 loop: CASSDFHTEAFF. The CDR3, as DNA: TGTGCCAGCAGTGATTTCCACACTGAAGCTTTCTTT.

This clonotype has only a few counts. The chain couples TRBV20-1 to TRBJ2-5, with D maybe TRBD2 (6 bases). Germline V lookup: CDR1 DFQATT, CDR2 SNEGSKA (reference sequence). The V gene lost 3 bases and the J gene lost 5 bases, with 16 bases spanning the gap. This CDR3 is 14 amino acids long. CDR3 in DNA: TGCAGTGCTAGGGTTGAGACTAGTCCGGAGACCCAGTACTTC. Translation gives CSARVETSPETQYF.

Only a few counts were recorded for this clonotype. The J gene is TRBJ2-6, the V gene TRBV7-9; D is unclear. Trimming left V 10 bases short and J 0 bases short, with 19 bases between. The CDR3 sequence is 17 residues long. Germline lookup yields CDR1 SEHNR and CDR2 FQNEAQ (reference sequence). The CDR3 region is CANPALDPSSGANVLTF. As DNA, the CDR3 is TGTGCCAACCCGGCCTTGGACCCTAGCTCTGGGGCCAACGTCCTGACTTTC.

This clonotype came up once. The genes are TRBV24-1 and TRBJ1-5, with no clear D. The CDR3 is 13 residues long. The V end was cut by 4 bases, the J end by 4 bases, with 7 bases between. In germline, CDR1 is KGHDR, CDR2 SFDVKD. CDR3 in amino acids: CATSEDGNQPQHF. CDR3 DNA: TGTGCCACCAGTGAGGACGGAAATCAGCCCCAGCATTTT.

The rearrangement joins TRBV7-8 to TRBJ2-1, with 11 bases aligning to TRBD2. Germline-derived CDR1 and CDR2 are SGHVS and FQNEAQ. V trimming: 3 bases; J trimming: 4 bases; junction bases outside the gene matches: 8. The CDR3 has 17 amino acids. In DNA, the CDR3 is TGTGCCAGCAGCTTTATGATAGCGGGGGGGACTTACAATGAGCAGTTCTTC. The encoded protein is CASSFMIAGGTYNEQFF.

There are a few counts of this clonotype. The J gene is TRBJ2-3, the V gene TRBV5-1; D uncertain. V was shortened by 1 base and J by 6 bases, with 15 bases between the two germline ends. Germline V CDR1 and CDR2: SGHRS, YFSETQ. This CDR3 region has 15 residues. The CDR3 DNA follows: TGCGCCAGCAGCTTGTCAAGCCCGGGTGTGGATACGCAGTATTTT. As protein: CASSLSSPGVDTQYF.